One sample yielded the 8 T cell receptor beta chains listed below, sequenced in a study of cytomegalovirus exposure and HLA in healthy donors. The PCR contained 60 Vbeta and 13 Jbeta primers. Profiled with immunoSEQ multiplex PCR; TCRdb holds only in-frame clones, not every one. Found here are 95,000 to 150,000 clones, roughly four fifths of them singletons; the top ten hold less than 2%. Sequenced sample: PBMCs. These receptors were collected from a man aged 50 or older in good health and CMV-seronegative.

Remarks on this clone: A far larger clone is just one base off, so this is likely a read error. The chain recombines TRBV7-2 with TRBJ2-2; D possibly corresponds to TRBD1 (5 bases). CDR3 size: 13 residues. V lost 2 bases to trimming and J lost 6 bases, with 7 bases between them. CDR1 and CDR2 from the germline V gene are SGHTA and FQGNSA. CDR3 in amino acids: CASSLQGAGELFF. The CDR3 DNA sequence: TGTGCCAGCAGCTTACAGGGCGCCGGGGAGCTGTTTTTT. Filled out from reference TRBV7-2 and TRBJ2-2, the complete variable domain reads GAGVSQSPSNKVTEKGKDVELRCDPISGHTALYWYRQSLGQGLEFLIYFQGNSAPDKSGLPSDRFSAERTGGSVSTLTIQRTQQEDSAVYLCASSLQGAGELFFGEGSRLTVL.

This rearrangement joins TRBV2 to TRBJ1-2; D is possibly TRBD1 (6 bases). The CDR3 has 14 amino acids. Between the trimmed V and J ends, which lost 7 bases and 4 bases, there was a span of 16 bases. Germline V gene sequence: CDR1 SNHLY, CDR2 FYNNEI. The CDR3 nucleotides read TGTGCCAGCATGAGGGGGGGACTATCCTATGGCTACACCTTC. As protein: CASMRGGLSYGYTF.

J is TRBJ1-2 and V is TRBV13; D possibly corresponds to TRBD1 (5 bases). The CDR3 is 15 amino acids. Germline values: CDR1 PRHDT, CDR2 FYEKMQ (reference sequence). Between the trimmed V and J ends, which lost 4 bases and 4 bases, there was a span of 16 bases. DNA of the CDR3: TGTGCCAGCAGCTCCACCAGGGAAGGACCCTATGGCTACACCTTC. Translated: CASSSTREGPYGYTF.

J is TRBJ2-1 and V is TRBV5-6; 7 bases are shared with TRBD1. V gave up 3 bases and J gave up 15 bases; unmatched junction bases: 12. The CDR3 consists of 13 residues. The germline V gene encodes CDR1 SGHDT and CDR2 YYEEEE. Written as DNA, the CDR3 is TGTGCCAGCAGCTCCCACAGGGGCCTCGAGGGGTTCTTC. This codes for CASSSHRGLEGFF.

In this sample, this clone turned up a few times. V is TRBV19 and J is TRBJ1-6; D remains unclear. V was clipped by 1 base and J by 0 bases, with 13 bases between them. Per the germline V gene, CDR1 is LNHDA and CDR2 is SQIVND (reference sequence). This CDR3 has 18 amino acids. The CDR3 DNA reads TGTGCCAGTAGTATAGGGAGGACCGCCAGCTCCTATAATTCACCCCTCCACTTT. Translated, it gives CASSIGRTASSYNSPLHF.

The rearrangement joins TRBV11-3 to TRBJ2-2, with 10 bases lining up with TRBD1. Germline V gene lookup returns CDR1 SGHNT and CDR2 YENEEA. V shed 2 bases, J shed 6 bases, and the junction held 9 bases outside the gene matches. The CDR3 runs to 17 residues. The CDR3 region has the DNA TGTGCCAGCAGCTTATCCCACGGGACAGGGGTCCCCGGGGAGCTGTTTTTT. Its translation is CASSLSHGTGVPGELFF.

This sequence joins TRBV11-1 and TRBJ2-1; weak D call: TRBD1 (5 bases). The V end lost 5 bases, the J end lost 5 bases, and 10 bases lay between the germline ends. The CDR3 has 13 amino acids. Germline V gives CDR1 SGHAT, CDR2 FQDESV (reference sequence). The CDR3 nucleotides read TGTGCCAGCAGCCCTGACAGAGACAATGAGCAGTTCTTC. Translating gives CASSPDRDNEQFF.

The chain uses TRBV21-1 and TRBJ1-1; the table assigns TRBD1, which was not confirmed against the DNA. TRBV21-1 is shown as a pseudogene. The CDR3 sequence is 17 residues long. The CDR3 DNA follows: TGTGCCAGCAGCAAAGTCCCCCGACAGGGACGTTACACTGAAGCTTTCTTT. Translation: CASSKVPRQGRYTEAFF.